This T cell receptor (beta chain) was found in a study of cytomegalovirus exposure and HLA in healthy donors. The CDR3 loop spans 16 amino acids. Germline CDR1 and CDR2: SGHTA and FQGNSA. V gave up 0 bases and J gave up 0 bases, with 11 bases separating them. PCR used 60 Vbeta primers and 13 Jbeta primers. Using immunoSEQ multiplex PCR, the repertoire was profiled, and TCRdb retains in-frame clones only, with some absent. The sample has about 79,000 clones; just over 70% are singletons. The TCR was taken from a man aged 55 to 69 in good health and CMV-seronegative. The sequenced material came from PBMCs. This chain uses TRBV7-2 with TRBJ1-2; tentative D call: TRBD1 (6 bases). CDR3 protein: CASSLAAGQTNYGYTF. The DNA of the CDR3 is TGTGCCAGCAGCTTAGCGGCAGGACAGACTAACTATGGCTACACCTTC.